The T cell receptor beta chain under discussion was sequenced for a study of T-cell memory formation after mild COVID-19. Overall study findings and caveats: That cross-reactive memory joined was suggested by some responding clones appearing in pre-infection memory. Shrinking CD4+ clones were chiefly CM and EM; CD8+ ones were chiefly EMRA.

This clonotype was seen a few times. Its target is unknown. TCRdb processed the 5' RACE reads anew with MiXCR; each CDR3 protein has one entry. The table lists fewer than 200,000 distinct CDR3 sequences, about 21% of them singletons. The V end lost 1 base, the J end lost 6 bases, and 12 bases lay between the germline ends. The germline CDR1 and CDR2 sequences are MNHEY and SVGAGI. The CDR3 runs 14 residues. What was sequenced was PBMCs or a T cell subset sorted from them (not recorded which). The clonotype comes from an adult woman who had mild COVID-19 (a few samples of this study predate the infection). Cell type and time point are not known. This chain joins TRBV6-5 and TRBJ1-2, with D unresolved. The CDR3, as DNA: TGTGCCAGCAGTTACTATGGGGAGTTGAATGGCTACACCTTC. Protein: CASSYYGELNGYTF.